This T cell receptor beta chain came from a study of low-dose radiotherapy and immunotherapy resistance in tumors. Study in general: Every two weeks, cyclophosphamide 200 mg/m2 was infused one day before radiation plus immunotherapy.

Gene-specific TRAV and TRBV primers were used for first-strand cDNA, covering alpha and beta chains. Amplification of TCRs used a constant-region primer and V-primer adapter for around 18 PCR cycles. Amplification of isolated mRNA was accomplished via in vitro transcription. TCRdb analysed the reads with MiXCR anew, one entry per CDR3 protein. The table shows under 90,000 distinct CDR3 sequences, with 15% to 20% occurring only once. Specified time point: before trial treatment. Donors were administered nivolumab, ipilimumab, aspirin and low-dose cyclophosphamide, together with low-dose radiotherapy. This clonotype came up many times. The CDR3 consists of 15 residues. V lost 6 bases and J lost 3; bases outside the gene matches: 4. The germline V gene has CDR1 SNHLY and CDR2 FYNNEI.

The clonotype comes from a male donor with prostate cancer. This material consisted of PBMCs, taken before treatment. The chain is built from TRBV2 and TRBJ2-7; 14 nucleotides agree with TRBD2. The CDR3 sequence: CASRGTSGGLYEQYF. In nucleotides, the CDR3 is TGTGCCAGCAGAGGGACTAGCGGGGGACTCTACGAGCAGTACTTC. The full variable domain, with the rest looked up from reference TRBV2 and TRBJ2-7, is EPEVTQTPSHQVTQMGQEVILRCVPISNHLYFYWYRQILGQKVEFLVSFYNNEISEKSEIFDDQFSVERPDGSNFTLKIRSTKLEDSAMYFCASRGTSGGLYEQYFGPGTRLTVT.